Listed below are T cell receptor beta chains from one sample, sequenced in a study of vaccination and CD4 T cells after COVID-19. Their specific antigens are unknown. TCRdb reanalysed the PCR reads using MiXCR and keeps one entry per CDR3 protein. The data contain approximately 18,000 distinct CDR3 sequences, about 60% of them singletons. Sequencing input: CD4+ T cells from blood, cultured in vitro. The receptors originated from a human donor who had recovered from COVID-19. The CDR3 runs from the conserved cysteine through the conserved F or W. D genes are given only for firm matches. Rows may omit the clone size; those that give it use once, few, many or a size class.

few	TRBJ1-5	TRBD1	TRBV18	CASSGTGDQPQHF	TGTGCCAGCTCCGGGACAGGGGATCAGCCCCAGCATTTT
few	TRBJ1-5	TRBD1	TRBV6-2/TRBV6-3	CATHWTGSNQPQHF	TGTGCCACCCACTGGACAGGGAGCAATCAGCCCCAGCATTTT
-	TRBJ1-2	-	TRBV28	CASAMRGNYGYTF	TGTGCCAGTGCAATGAGGGGCAACTATGGCTACACCTTC
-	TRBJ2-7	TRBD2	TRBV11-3	CASSYSGTSSAQYF	TGTGCCAGCAGCTATTCCGGGACTAGCTCTGCGCAGTACTTC
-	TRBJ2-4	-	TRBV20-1	CSARDGPLENIQYF	TGCAGTGCTAGAGATGGGCCCCTAGAGAACATTCAGTACTTC
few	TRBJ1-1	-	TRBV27	CASSLSRYRNTEAFF	TGTGCCAGCAGTTTATCGAGGTACAGGAACACTGAAGCTTTCTTT
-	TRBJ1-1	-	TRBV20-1	CSARFPLGQPVGNTEAFF	TGCAGTGCTAGATTCCCCCTTGGACAGCCTGTTGGAAACACTGAAGCTTTCTTT
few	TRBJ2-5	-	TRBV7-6	CASSAGQLETQYF	TGTGCCAGCAGTGCAGGACAGTTAGAGACCCAGTACTTC
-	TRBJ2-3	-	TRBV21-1	CASSSSTGEVGTQYF	TGTGCCAGCAGCAGCTCGACAGGGGAGGTTGGTACGCAGTATTTT
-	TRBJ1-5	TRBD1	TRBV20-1	CSATNPGGGEPQHF	TGCAGTGCTACCAACCCAGGGGGCGGTGAGCCCCAGCATTTT
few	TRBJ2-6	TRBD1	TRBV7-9	CASSPRGRAGANVLTF	TGTGCCAGCAGCCCTAGGGGGCGCGCTGGGGCCAACGTCCTGACTTTC
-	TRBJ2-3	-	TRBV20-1	CSARELGSLGDTQYF	TGCAGTGCTAGAGAGTTAGGCTCCCTAGGAGATACGCAGTATTTT
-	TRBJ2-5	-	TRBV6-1	CASSLGGGNGETQYF	TGTGCCAGCAGTCTTGGAGGGGGGAACGGAGAGACCCAGTACTTC
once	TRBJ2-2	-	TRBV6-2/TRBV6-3	CASSYRRTLSTGELFF	TGTGCCAGCAGTTACAGGCGAACATTGAGTACCGGGGAGCTGTTTTTT
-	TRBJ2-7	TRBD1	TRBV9	CASSVSGTGAYEQYF	TGTGCCAGCAGCGTGTCCGGGACAGGGGCATATGAGCAGTACTTC
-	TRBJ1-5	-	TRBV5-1	CASSLDYSNQPQHF	TGCGCCAGCAGCTTGGATTATAGCAATCAGCCCCAGCATTTT
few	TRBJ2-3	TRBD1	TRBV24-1	CATEGASTDTQYF	TGTGCCACCGAGGGGGCTAGCACAGATACGCAGTATTTT
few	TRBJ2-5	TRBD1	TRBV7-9	CASSFRGVQGEETQYF	TGTGCCAGCAGCTTTCGGGGCGTACAGGGGGAAGAGACCCAGTACTTC
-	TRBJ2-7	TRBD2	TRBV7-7	CASSVGTSETYEQYF	TGTGCCAGCAGCGTAGGGACTAGCGAGACCTACGAGCAGTACTTC
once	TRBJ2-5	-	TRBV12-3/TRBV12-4	CASSLNGVGIQETQYF	TGTGCCAGCAGTTTAAACGGCGTGGGAATCCAAGAGACCCAGTACTTC
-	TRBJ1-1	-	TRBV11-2	CASSLWQGNTEAFF	TGTGCCAGCAGCTTATGGCAGGGGAACACTGAAGCTTTCTTT
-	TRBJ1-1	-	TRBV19	CASSPGNFHTEAFF	TGTGCCAGTAGTCCGGGAAATTTTCACACTGAAGCTTTCTTT
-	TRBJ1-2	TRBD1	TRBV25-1	CASSVKQGAGDYGYTF	TGTGCCAGCAGTGTGAAACAGGGGGCGGGCGACTATGGCTACACCTTC
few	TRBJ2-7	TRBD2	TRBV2	CASSGGRGGEQYF	TGTGCCAGCTCCGGCGGGAGGGGAGGGGAGCAGTACTTC
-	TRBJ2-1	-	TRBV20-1	CSASRVQTDDEQFF	TGCAGTGCTAGTCGGGTGCAAACCGACGATGAGCAGTTCTTC
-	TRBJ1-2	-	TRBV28	CASCGQSYGYTF	TGTGCCAGCTGTGGGCAGTCCTATGGCTACACCTTC
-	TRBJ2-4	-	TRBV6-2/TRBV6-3	CASSYPRWARLAKNIQYF	TGTGCCAGCAGTTACCCCCGCTGGGCTAGGCTAGCCAAAAACATTCAGTACTTC
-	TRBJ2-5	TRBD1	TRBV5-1	CASSLGQGAQGETQYF	TGCGCCAGCAGCTTGGGACAGGGGGCGCAAGGAGAGACCCAGTACTTC
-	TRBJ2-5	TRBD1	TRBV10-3	CAISRPGQETQYF	TGTGCCATCAGCCGACCGGGACAGGAGACCCAGTACTTC
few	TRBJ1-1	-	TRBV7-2	CASSLERGTEAFF	TGTGCCAGCAGCTTAGAGAGGGGAACTGAAGCTTTCTTT
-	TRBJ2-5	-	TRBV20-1	CSAPQNPTYQETQYF	TGCAGTGCCCCTCAAAACCCTACGTACCAAGAGACCCAGTACTTC
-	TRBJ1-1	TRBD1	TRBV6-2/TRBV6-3	CASSYYQGAAAFF	TGTGCCAGCAGTTACTACCAGGGGGCGGCCGCTTTCTTT
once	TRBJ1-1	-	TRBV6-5	CASSYVGRNTEAFF	TGTGCCAGCAGTTATGTAGGACGGAACACTGAAGCTTTCTTT
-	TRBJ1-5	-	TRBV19	CASSESISNQPQHF	TGTGCCAGTAGCGAGTCTATTAGCAATCAGCCCCAGCATTTT
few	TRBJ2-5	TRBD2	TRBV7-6	CASSLVGLAGGQETQYF	TGTGCCAGCAGCTTAGTCGGACTAGCGGGAGGGCAAGAGACCCAGTACTTC
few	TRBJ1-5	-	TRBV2	CASSDRVGNQPQHF	TGTGCCAGCAGTGACAGGGTGGGCAATCAGCCCCAGCATTTT
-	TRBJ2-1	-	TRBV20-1	CSATDDGGNEQFF	TGCAGTGCTACCGACGACGGCGGAAATGAGCAGTTCTTC
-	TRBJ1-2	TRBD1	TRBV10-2	CASRQTGVNYGYTF	TGCGCCAGCAGACAGACAGGGGTTAACTATGGCTACACCTTC
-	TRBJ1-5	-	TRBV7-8	CASSLAIREADQPQHF	TGTGCCAGCAGCTTAGCGATCAGGGAGGCGGATCAGCCCCAGCATTTT
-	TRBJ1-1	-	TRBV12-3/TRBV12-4	CASSRGRTNTEAFF	TGTGCCAGCAGCCGGGGACGCACGAACACTGAAGCTTTCTTT
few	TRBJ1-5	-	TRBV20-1	CSARVLYQPQHF	TGCAGTGCTAGAGTTTTGTATCAGCCCCAGCATTTT
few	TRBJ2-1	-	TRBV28	CASSLPRLHINNEQFF	TGTGCCAGCAGTTTACCTAGGCTACACATTAACAATGAGCAGTTCTTC
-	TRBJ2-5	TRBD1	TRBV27	CASRRQGTTETQYF	TGTGCCAGCAGAAGACAGGGGACGACGGAGACCCAGTACTTC
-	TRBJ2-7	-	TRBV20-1	CSAFRGGGNEQYF	TGCAGTGCTTTCAGAGGAGGGGGTAACGAGCAGTACTTC
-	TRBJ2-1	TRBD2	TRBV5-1	CASSLGSGGRANDEQFF	TGCGCCAGCAGCTTGGGTTCTGGCGGGAGGGCAAACGATGAGCAGTTCTTC
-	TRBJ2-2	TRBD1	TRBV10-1	CASTPGTGANTGELFF	TGCGCCAGCACCCCTGGGACAGGGGCGAACACCGGGGAGCTGTTTTTT
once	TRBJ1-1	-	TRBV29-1	CSVDGQQNTEAFF	TGCAGCGTCGACGGGCAGCAGAACACTGAAGCTTTCTTT
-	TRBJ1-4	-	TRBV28	CASSLPGVEKLFF	TGTGCCAGCAGTCTCCCCGGGGTTGAAAAACTGTTTTTT